A selection of T cell receptor beta chains follows, all from one sample in a study of OX40 agonist ivuxolimab in advanced cancers. Some clones are missing from TCRdb's copy, which holds only in-frame ones; the method was immunoSEQ multiplex PCR. The sample records around 58,000 clones, about 86% being singletons. The sample in question was CD4+ or CD8+ T cells sorted from blood, obtained in a trial of the OX40 agonist ivuxolimab. These receptors were obtained from an adult with an advanced solid tumor such as melanoma, head and neck, liver or kidney cancer. CDR3s include the opening cysteine and the closing phenylalanine or tryptophan. The D gene is left open where the match is weak. Only some rows state a clone size, as once, few, many or a class for expanded clones.

v_gene: TRBV19
d_gene: NA
abundance: NA
j_gene: TRBJ2-2
CDR3nt: TGTGGTACCAGGGTGGACACCGGGGAGCTGTTTTTT
CDR3aa: CGTRVDTGELFF

v_gene: TRBV4-3
d_gene: NA
abundance: NA
j_gene: TRBJ2-7
CDR3nt: TGCGCCAGCAGCCAAGATCGGGTAGGGGACGGGTACGAGCAGTACTTC
CDR3aa: CASSQDRVGDGYEQYF

v_gene: TRBV28
d_gene: NA
abundance: NA
j_gene: TRBJ2-4
CDR3nt: TGTGCCAGCAGCCCTTCACAGGGACGGGCCATTCAGTACTTC
CDR3aa: CASSPSQGRAIQYF

v_gene: TRBV11-2
d_gene: TRBD2
abundance: once
j_gene: TRBJ2-3
CDR3nt: TGTGCCAGCAGATACGGGAGGGGACTTGGTGGAACAGATACGCAGTATTTT
CDR3aa: CASRYGRGLGGTDTQYF

v_gene: TRBV15
d_gene: NA
abundance: NA
j_gene: TRBJ2-5
CDR3nt: TGTGCCACCAGCAGAGGAGGAGAAGAGACCCAGTACTTC
CDR3aa: CATSRGGEETQYF

v_gene: TRBV2
d_gene: NA
abundance: NA
j_gene: TRBJ1-2
CDR3nt: TGTGCCAGCGGTGGGGGGGCCTCGGGCTACACCTTC
CDR3aa: CASGGGASGYTF

v_gene: TRBV4-1
d_gene: NA
abundance: NA
j_gene: TRBJ2-5
CDR3nt: TGCGCCAGCAGCACTGTTAAAAGGGCGGAGGAGACCCAGTACTTC
CDR3aa: CASSTVKRAEETQYF

v_gene: TRBV27
d_gene: TRBD1
abundance: NA
j_gene: TRBJ2-7
CDR3nt: TGTGCCAGCAGTCAAGGGACAGCCCGCTACGAGCAGTACTTC
CDR3aa: CASSQGTARYEQYF

v_gene: TRBV7-3
d_gene: TRBD1
abundance: NA
j_gene: TRBJ2-1
CDR3nt: TGTGCCAGCAGCCTCCTGGGACAGGGATGGAATGAGCAGTTCTTC
CDR3aa: CASSLLGQGWNEQFF

v_gene: TRBV6-6
d_gene: NA
abundance: NA
j_gene: TRBJ1-2
CDR3nt: TGTGCCAGCAAGCCTGGACAGACATCTTATGGCTACACCTTC
CDR3aa: CASKPGQTSYGYTF

v_gene: TRBV4-1
d_gene: NA
abundance: NA
j_gene: TRBJ2-4
CDR3nt: TGCGCCAGCAGCCAAGTCTTGCTAGTAGACATTCAGTACTTC
CDR3aa: CASSQVLLVDIQYF

v_gene: TRBV5-6
d_gene: NA
abundance: NA
j_gene: TRBJ1-1
CDR3nt: TGTGCCAGCAGCTTTAGTGTCACTGAAGCTTTCTTT
CDR3aa: CASSFSVTEAFF

v_gene: TRBV5-4
d_gene: NA
abundance: NA
j_gene: TRBJ2-7
CDR3nt: TGTGCCAGCAGCTTGTCGGAGGACTCCTACGAGCAGTACTTC
CDR3aa: CASSLSEDSYEQYF

v_gene: TRBV10-3
d_gene: NA
abundance: NA
j_gene: TRBJ1-2
CDR3nt: TGTGCCATCAGTGAGTCGGACTCAAAGAACCCCTGGGGCTACACCTTC
CDR3aa: CAISESDSKNPWGYTF

v_gene: TRBV5-8
d_gene: NA
abundance: once
j_gene: TRBJ1-2
CDR3nt: TGTGCCAGCAGCTTTGAGGGTCCAACAATCTATGGCTACACCTTC
CDR3aa: CASSFEGPTIYGYTF

v_gene: TRBV28
d_gene: TRBD1
abundance: NA
j_gene: TRBJ2-6
CDR3nt: TGTGCCAGCAGTTTTCCCGGGACAGTTAACTCTGGGGCCAACGTCCTGACTTTC
CDR3aa: CASSFPGTVNSGANVLTF

v_gene: TRBV12-1
d_gene: NA
abundance: few
j_gene: TRBJ1-6
CDR3nt: TGTGCCAGCGAGACCCAGATGGGGGATTCACCCCTCCACTTT
CDR3aa: CASETQMGDSPLHF

v_gene: TRBV11-1
d_gene: NA
abundance: NA
j_gene: TRBJ2-5
CDR3nt: TGTGCCAGCAGCCATAGCGGGACAGGGCTTCCGGAGACCCAGTACTTC
CDR3aa: CASSHSGTGLPETQYF

v_gene: TRBV27
d_gene: NA
abundance: NA
j_gene: TRBJ2-3
CDR3nt: TGTGCCAGCAGTTTACTAGCGTTTGCAGATACGCAGTATTTT
CDR3aa: CASSLLAFADTQYF

v_gene: TRBV5-1
d_gene: NA
abundance: NA
j_gene: TRBJ1-2
CDR3nt: TGCGCCAGCAGCTTGGTTTTGGGAGCCAGGGCTGGCTACACCTTC
CDR3aa: CASSLVLGARAGYTF

v_gene: TRBV9
d_gene: NA
abundance: NA
j_gene: TRBJ2-1
CDR3nt: TGTGCCAGCAGCGTAGTCGGGGCAACTATGAATGAGCAGTTCTTC
CDR3aa: CASSVVGATMNEQFF

v_gene: TRBV5-4
d_gene: NA
abundance: NA
j_gene: TRBJ1-3
CDR3nt: TGTGCCAGCAGCTTGGATTTCGGGTTAGACTCTGGAAACACCATATATTTT
CDR3aa: CASSLDFGLDSGNTIYF

v_gene: TRBV19
d_gene: NA
abundance: once
j_gene: TRBJ1-1
CDR3nt: TGTGCCAGTAGTATGGGGCAGAACACTGAAGCTTTCTTT
CDR3aa: CASSMGQNTEAFF

v_gene: TRBV9
d_gene: NA
abundance: NA
j_gene: TRBJ2-7
CDR3nt: TGTGCCAGCAGCTACGAGGCCAACGAGCAGTACTTC
CDR3aa: CASSYEANEQYF

v_gene: TRBV6-1
d_gene: NA
abundance: NA
j_gene: TRBJ2-7
CDR3nt: TGTGCCAGCAGTGAAGCCCCCATTTACGAGCAGTACTTC
CDR3aa: CASSEAPIYEQYF

v_gene: TRBV5-6
d_gene: NA
abundance: NA
j_gene: TRBJ2-7
CDR3nt: TGTGCCAGCAGCGACCGGACAGATTACGAGCAGTACTTC
CDR3aa: CASSDRTDYEQYF

v_gene: TRBV4-1
d_gene: NA
abundance: once
j_gene: TRBJ2-1
CDR3nt: TGCGCCAGCAGCCAAGAAGGGAGGGGGGGCCCCCACAATGAGCAGTTCTTC
CDR3aa: CASSQEGRGGPHNEQFF

v_gene: TRBV18
d_gene: NA
abundance: NA
j_gene: TRBJ2-1
CDR3nt: TGTGCCAGCTCACCAAAGGACCCCTACAATGAGCAGTTCTTC
CDR3aa: CASSPKDPYNEQFF

v_gene: TRBV18
d_gene: NA
abundance: NA
j_gene: TRBJ1-5
CDR3nt: TGTGCCAGCTCATCTGGGGCTTTGAATCAGCCCCAGCATTTT
CDR3aa: CASSSGALNQPQHF

v_gene: TRBV6-1
d_gene: NA
abundance: NA
j_gene: TRBJ1-3
CDR3nt: TGTGCCAGCAGTGGGTTGACAGGCACCATATATTTT
CDR3aa: CASSGLTGTIYF

v_gene: TRBV4-1
d_gene: NA
abundance: NA
j_gene: TRBJ1-5
CDR3nt: TGCGCCAGCAGCCAAGTGGCAATAGGGGATCAGCCCCAGCATTTT
CDR3aa: CASSQVAIGDQPQHF

v_gene: TRBV28
d_gene: NA
abundance: NA
j_gene: TRBJ2-2
CDR3nt: TGTGCCAGCAGTTTGTCCGGGGAGCTGTTTTTT
CDR3aa: CASSLSGELFF

v_gene: TRBV9
d_gene: NA
abundance: NA
j_gene: TRBJ2-7
CDR3nt: TGTGCCAGCAGTGGCGACTCCTACGAGCAGTACTTC
CDR3aa: CASSGDSYEQYF

v_gene: TRBV7-9
d_gene: NA
abundance: few
j_gene: TRBJ1-6
CDR3nt: TGTGCCAGCAGCTTTTCGGAGAGGAGCTCCTATAATTCACCCCTCCACTTT
CDR3aa: CASSFSERSSYNSPLHF

v_gene: TRBV19
d_gene: NA
abundance: few
j_gene: TRBJ1-5
CDR3nt: TGTGCCAGTAGGCAGTACAGTAGTAGCAATCAGCCCCAGCATTTT
CDR3aa: CASRQYSSSNQPQHF

v_gene: TRBV5-1
d_gene: TRBD2
abundance: NA
j_gene: TRBJ2-5
CDR3nt: TGCGCCAGCAGCTTGGAGGCTAGCGGGGGCCCAGAGACCCAGTACTTC
CDR3aa: CASSLEASGGPETQYF

v_gene: TRBV11-1
d_gene: TRBD1
abundance: NA
j_gene: TRBJ1-1
CDR3nt: TGTGCCAGCAGCCGTAGGGGGCAGAGGACTGAAGCTTTCTTT
CDR3aa: CASSRRGQRTEAFF

v_gene: TRBV2
d_gene: TRBD2
abundance: NA
j_gene: TRBJ2-3
CDR3nt: TGTGCCAGCAGTGGTTTAGTAGTGGGGGAGGGATCAGATACGCAGTATTTT
CDR3aa: CASSGLVVGEGSDTQYF

v_gene: TRBV7-2
d_gene: NA
abundance: NA
j_gene: TRBJ2-7
CDR3nt: TGTGCCAGCACTGACAGAGTTTACGAGCAGTACTTC
CDR3aa: CASTDRVYEQYF

v_gene: TRBV4-1
d_gene: NA
abundance: NA
j_gene: TRBJ1-1
CDR3nt: TGCGCCAGCAGCCAATACCAGGGTGGAGCTTTCTTT
CDR3aa: CASSQYQGGAFF

v_gene: TRBV6-5
d_gene: NA
abundance: NA
j_gene: TRBJ2-7
CDR3nt: TGTGCCAGCAGTTACTCGATAGGACAGATCTCCTACGAGCAGTACTTC
CDR3aa: CASSYSIGQISYEQYF

v_gene: TRBV11-2
d_gene: NA
abundance: NA
j_gene: TRBJ2-7
CDR3nt: TGTGCCAGCGATTTAGCGGCAGCTGGCTACGAGCAGTACTTC
CDR3aa: CASDLAAAGYEQYF

v_gene: TRBV29-1
d_gene: TRBD1
abundance: NA
j_gene: TRBJ1-5
CDR3nt: TGCAGCGTTACCACCGGGACAGTGAGGGGCAATCAGCCCCAGCATTTT
CDR3aa: CSVTTGTVRGNQPQHF

v_gene: TRBV7-6
d_gene: NA
abundance: NA
j_gene: TRBJ1-3
CDR3nt: TGTGCCAGCAGCGACAACTGGGGGGGTTTCGGAAACACCATATATTTT
CDR3aa: CASSDNWGGFGNTIYF

v_gene: TRBV7-9
d_gene: NA
abundance: NA
j_gene: TRBJ2-1
CDR3nt: TGTGCCACTGTCGGCGGGGCCTCCTACAATGAGCAGTTCTTC
CDR3aa: CATVGGASYNEQFF

v_gene: TRBV7-3
d_gene: NA
abundance: NA
j_gene: TRBJ2-5
CDR3nt: TGTGCCAGCAGCTTAGTAGGGATTGAGACCCAGTACTTC
CDR3aa: CASSLVGIETQYF

v_gene: TRBV13
d_gene: NA
abundance: NA
j_gene: TRBJ2-7
CDR3nt: TGTGCCAGCAGCCCGGGGGTGGTATACGAGCAGTACTTC
CDR3aa: CASSPGVVYEQYF

v_gene: TRBV11-2
d_gene: NA
abundance: NA
j_gene: TRBJ1-1
CDR3nt: TGTGCCAGCAGCTTTGGGGGGCGCGGGAACACTGAAGCTTTCTTT
CDR3aa: CASSFGGRGNTEAFF

v_gene: TRBV15
d_gene: NA
abundance: NA
j_gene: TRBJ1-1
CDR3nt: TGTGCCACCAGTACCGTTGGTCCTAAAGCTTTCTTT
CDR3aa: CATSTVGPKAFF

v_gene: TRBV7-3
d_gene: NA
abundance: once
j_gene: TRBJ2-7
CDR3nt: NA
CDR3aa: CASSPGFGEGYEQYF

v_gene: TRBV7-9
d_gene: NA
abundance: NA
j_gene: TRBJ2-7
CDR3nt: TGTGCCAGCAGCTTAGGTCCAGGAAGCGGCTACGAGCAGTACTTC
CDR3aa: CASSLGPGSGYEQYF

v_gene: TRBV10-3
d_gene: TRBD2
abundance: NA
j_gene: TRBJ2-1
CDR3nt: TGTGCCATCAGTGAGGGACTAGTGGGCTCGGAGGAGTTCTTC
CDR3aa: CAISEGLVGSEEFF

v_gene: TRBV5-6
d_gene: NA
abundance: NA
j_gene: TRBJ2-7
CDR3nt: TGTGCCAGCAGCTTGGGGAGCATTCATTACGAGCAGTACTTC
CDR3aa: CASSLGSIHYEQYF

v_gene: TRBV5-6
d_gene: NA
abundance: NA
j_gene: TRBJ1-2
CDR3nt: TGTGCCAGCAGCTTGGCTCTCTATGGCTACACCTTC
CDR3aa: CASSLALYGYTF

v_gene: TRBV27
d_gene: TRBD2
abundance: NA
j_gene: TRBJ2-2
CDR3nt: TGTGCCAGCAGGCTTAGCGGGAGTCTCACCGGGGAGCTGTTTTTT
CDR3aa: CASRLSGSLTGELFF

v_gene: TRBV6-5
d_gene: NA
abundance: few
j_gene: TRBJ2-7
CDR3nt: TGTGCCAGCAGTTATGGCGCGTCCCCGGGAGAGCAGTACTTC
CDR3aa: CASSYGASPGEQYF

v_gene: TRBV5-8
d_gene: NA
abundance: NA
j_gene: TRBJ1-5
CDR3nt: TGTGCCAGCAGCTACCCCCGTCTTGTTGGCAATCAGCCCCAGCATTTT
CDR3aa: CASSYPRLVGNQPQHF

v_gene: TRBV7-8
d_gene: TRBD2
abundance: many
j_gene: TRBJ2-7
CDR3nt: TGTGCCAGCAGCCCGGGACTAGCGGGATTCGGCGAGCAGTACTTC
CDR3aa: CASSPGLAGFGEQYF

v_gene: TRBV27
d_gene: TRBD1
abundance: NA
j_gene: TRBJ2-1
CDR3nt: TGTGCCAGCAGTTTCCCGACAGGGAGAGGTGAGCAGTTCTTC
CDR3aa: CASSFPTGRGEQFF

v_gene: TRBV28
d_gene: NA
abundance: once
j_gene: TRBJ1-1
CDR3nt: TGTGCCAGCAGTCCCGGGGGGGGACGCAGCACTGAAGCTTTCTTT
CDR3aa: CASSPGGGRSTEAFF